This TCR beta chain was captured in a study of shared clonotypes between healthy human individuals (dated by TCRdb to 2019 to 2021). Describing the broader study: The cohort comprised two women and a few men aged 18 to 49 years. Blood TCR repertoires of five healthy adults were deeply sequenced to estimate repertoire size and the extent of clonotype sharing between individuals. For each donor, three plates each were used for CD4 naive and CD4 memory, two plates were used for CD8 naive, and one plate was used for CD8 memory. Between about 0.9 and 10 billion PBMCs per donor were obtained by leukapheresis. Different laboratories and diverse techniques were used to prepare libraries and sequence TCR repertoires, to increase sequencing depth and limit assay-specific biases.

Of note for this clone: Its binding antigen is unknown. No clone much larger than this one lies a single base away; base qualities are absent.

General findings and caveats noted by the study authors: The small number of donors limited the genetic and exposure-history diversity represented. Compared with non-shared clonotypes, clonotypes shared by all four sorted-subset donors had higher generation probabilities. Incomplete sequencing was indicated by rarefaction of sorted-subset datasets, despite the large sequencing depth. Estimated clonotype richness was generally larger for naive than for memory subsets. Sampling was limited to blood, and TCR repertoires in tissue likely differ from TCR repertoires in blood. Based on pairwise subsampling, the degree of clonotype sharing among donors was expected to be affected by sequencing depth. Approximately 5% of naive CD4, 3.5% of naive CD8, around 2.3% of memory CD4, and 0.35% to 0.4% of memory CD8 clonotypes were shared across several donors.

Using the deep immunoSEQ assay, TCR CDR3 regions were amplified from genomic DNA by multiplex PCR. Genomic DNA extracted from each cell subset was distributed evenly over all wells of several immunoSEQ 96-well plates, and each plate served as one replicate. For sorted subsets, each replicate PCR was loaded with around 220 ng genomic DNA, equivalent to 30,000 or so T cell genomes. Purified libraries were quantified with a Qubit 3.0 fluorometer, sized on a Bioanalyzer 2100, and re-quantified with the KAPA Library Quantification kit. A separate single-read 150-cycle Illumina NextSeq 550 flow cell was used to sequence each immunoSEQ 96-well plate. In the paper's pipeline: Because only junctional sequences without quality scores were contained in the immunoSEQ output, filtering matching that applied to full-length reads could not be performed. To assign V/J genes and CDR3, sequences were annotated against IMGT germline references using PyIR, a Python wrapper for IgBLAST v1.9. Reads were removed for weak V/J assignments (E-value above 1e-6), missing CDR3, stop codons, out-of-frame junctions, or ambiguous translated residues. V3J clonotypes were defined as sequences sharing an identical inferred V gene, J gene, and CDR3 amino acid sequence. Percentage overlap between repertoires was calculated by dividing the number of shared unique clonotypes by the size of the smaller repertoire. RTK rarefaction, the Chao1 estimator, and Recon v2.1 estimates of unobserved clonotypes were used to assess repertoire richness. Generation probabilities for all TCRbeta clonotypes obtained by the gDNA method from several donors were computed using OLGA. What TCRdb holds here is the immuneACCESS table cut down to in-frame rearrangements. Part of the clones is not present; checked against another copy, under half of the missing clones reflect an unresolved V gene, and the others are unexplained. The V and J calls and clone size are taken from that table; D and trimming were inferred from the DNA. The sample records some 2,100,000 clones, 90% to 95% of which are singletons. 1.7% of the sample belongs to the ten largest clones.

CD8 naive samples were obtained by positive selection for CCR7 among CD45RO-negative cells, yielding a CD45RA+CCR7+ population from which TemRA cells were excluded. The donors were healthy, HIV-negative adults who had no recently reported acute infections or vaccinations. Only Caucasian adults living in Nashville, Tennessee, USA were represented among the donors. Blood was obtained by leukapheresis, after which PBMCs were separated by Ficoll-Histopaque density gradient centrifugation and cryopreserved in liquid nitrogen vapor phase. Purity and quantity of every magnetically sorted T cell population were checked by analytical flow cytometry. Each sorted fraction had its genomic DNA isolated and then quantified by UV absorbance on a Nanodrop 2000c. V lost 1 base and J lost 8 bases, and the count of bases not matched to a germline gene is 5. Taken from the germline V gene, the CDR1 and CDR2 loops are SGHVS and FQNEAQ. From the cysteine up to the phenylalanine, the CDR3 has a length of 16 residues. The only DNA kept is the CDR3, 48 bases in frame from the first base.

This clonotype was sampled from a man aged 18 to 30 in good health. Some clones in this sample may be carry-over from other donors' samples. The sample consisted of naive CD8+ T cells from PBMCs. What the cell subset or site label conveys for this sample: CD45RA+CCR7+. Rearrangement joined TRBV7-8 to TRBJ2-1; 13 central nucleotides agree with TRBD2. The CDR3 region reads CASSLVGLAGDYEQFF. The bases read TGTGCCAGCAGCTTAGTCGGACTAGCGGGAGACTATGAGCAGTTCTTC.